This TCR beta chain was recovered during a study of human T cells and chemical hapten exposure. Study in general: Scalp application of diphenylcyclopropenone was performed weekly in patients across the entire approximately 24-week study.

It was the library that attached unique molecular identifiers to individual cDNA molecules. TCRdb reprocessed the RACE reads via MiXCR and lists one record per CDR3 protein. Counted here are 150,000 to 200,000 distinct CDR3 sequences, more than 12% occurring once; the ten biggest clones make up less than 2%. This clonotype came up a few times. Trimming left V 5 bases short and J 7 bases short, with 9 bases between. Germline values: CDR1 MNHNY, CDR2 SVGAGI (reference sequence). This CDR3 is built from 13 residues. Time point meaning: patch test 1, 2 weeks after DPC sensitization. Stated treatment: therapeutic diphenylcyclopropenone sensitization with weekly scalp DPC. It was from unfractionated whole blood that total RNA was extracted.

The V gene is TRBV6-6, the J gene TRBJ1-6; no definite D call. Sequences were derived from whole blood, sampled in connection with sensitization to the hapten diphenylcyclopropenone (DPC). The receptor was derived from a woman aged 25 to 39 with alopecia areata. Some clones in this sample may be carry-over from other donors' samples. CDR3 region: CASSVRFNSPLHF. The CDR3 coding sequence is TGTGCCAGCAGTGTGCGGTTCAATTCACCCCTCCACTTT.